A single TCR beta chain is shown here with its context. The V gene lost 3 bases and the J gene lost 6 bases, with 18 bases spanning the gap. There are 16 residues in the CDR3. Per germline, CDR1 KGHSH and CDR2 LQKENI. Both 60 Vbeta primers and 13 Jbeta primers went into the PCR. This table comes from immunoSEQ multiplex PCR, and its TCRdb copy is limited to in-frame clones, with some not included. The sample has around 150,000 clones; around four fifths are singletons. These data come from a study of cytomegalovirus exposure and HLA in healthy donors. J is TRBJ1-5 and V is TRBV18; D perhaps matches TRBD1 (5 bases). The sequence was collected from a man aged 30-40 years in good health and CMV-seropositive. The sequenced material came from PBMCs. This CDR3 reads CASSPSGAEGSQPQHF. CDR3 DNA sequence: TGTGCCAGCTCACCTTCCGGCGCGGAGGGGAGTCAGCCCCAGCATTTT. The entire variable domain, with the rest obtained from reference TRBV18 and TRBJ1-5, is as follows: NAGVMQNPRHLVRRRGQEARLRCSPMKGHSHVYWYRQLPEEGLKFMVYLQKENIIDESGMPKERFSAEFPKEGPSILRIQQVVRGDSAAYFCASSPSGAEGSQPQHFGDGTRLSIL.